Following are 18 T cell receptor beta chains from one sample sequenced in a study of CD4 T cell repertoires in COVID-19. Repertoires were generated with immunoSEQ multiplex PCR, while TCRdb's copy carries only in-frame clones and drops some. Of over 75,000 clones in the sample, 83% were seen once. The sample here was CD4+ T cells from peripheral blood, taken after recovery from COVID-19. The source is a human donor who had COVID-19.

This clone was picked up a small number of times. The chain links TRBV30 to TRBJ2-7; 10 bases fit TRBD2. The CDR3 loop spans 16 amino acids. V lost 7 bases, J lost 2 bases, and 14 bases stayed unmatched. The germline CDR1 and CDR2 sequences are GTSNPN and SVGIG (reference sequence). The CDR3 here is CASLLHSGRSTYEQYF. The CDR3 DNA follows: TGTGCCTCTTTACTTCATAGCGGGAGGTCGACCTACGAGCAGTACTTC.

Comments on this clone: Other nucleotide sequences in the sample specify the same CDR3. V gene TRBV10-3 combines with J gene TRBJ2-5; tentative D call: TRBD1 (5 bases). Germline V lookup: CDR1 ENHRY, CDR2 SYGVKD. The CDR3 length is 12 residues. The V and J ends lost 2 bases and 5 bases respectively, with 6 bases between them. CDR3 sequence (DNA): TGTGCCATCAGTGAGCCAGGGGAGACCCAGTACTTC. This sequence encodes CAISEPGETQYF.

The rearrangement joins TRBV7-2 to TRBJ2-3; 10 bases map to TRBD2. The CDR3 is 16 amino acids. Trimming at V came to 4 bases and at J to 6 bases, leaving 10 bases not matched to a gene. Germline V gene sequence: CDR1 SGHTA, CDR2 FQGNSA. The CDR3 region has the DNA TGTGCCAGCAGCTCCTTAGCGGGAGGTTCATATGATACGCAGTATTTT. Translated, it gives CASSSLAGGSYDTQYF. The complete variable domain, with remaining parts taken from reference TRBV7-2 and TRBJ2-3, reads GAGVSQSPSNKVTEKGKDVELRCDPISGHTALYWYRQSLGQGLEFLIYFQGNSAPDKSGLPSDRFSAERTGGSVSTLTIQRTQQEDSAVYLCASSSLAGGSYDTQYFGPGTRLTVL.

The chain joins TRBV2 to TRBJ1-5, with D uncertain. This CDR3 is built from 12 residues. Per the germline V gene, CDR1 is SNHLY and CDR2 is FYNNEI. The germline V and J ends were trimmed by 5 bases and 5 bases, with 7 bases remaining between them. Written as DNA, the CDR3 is TGTGCCAGCAGTCTCATCGATCAGCCCCAGCATTTT. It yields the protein CASSLIDQPQHF. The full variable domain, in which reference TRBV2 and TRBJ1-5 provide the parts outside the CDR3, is EPEVTQTPSHQVTQMGQEVILRCVPISNHLYFYWYRQILGQKVEFLVSFYNNEISEKSEIFDDQFSVERPDGSNFTLKIRSTKLEDSAMYFCASSLIDQPQHFGDGTRLSIL.

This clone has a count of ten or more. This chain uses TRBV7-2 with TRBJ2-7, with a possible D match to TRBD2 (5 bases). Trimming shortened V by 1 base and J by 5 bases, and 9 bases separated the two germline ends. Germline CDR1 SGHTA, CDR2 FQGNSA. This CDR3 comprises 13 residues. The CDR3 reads CASSLGPGDEQYF. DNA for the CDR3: TGTGCCAGCAGCTTAGGGCCCGGGGACGAGCAGTACTTC.

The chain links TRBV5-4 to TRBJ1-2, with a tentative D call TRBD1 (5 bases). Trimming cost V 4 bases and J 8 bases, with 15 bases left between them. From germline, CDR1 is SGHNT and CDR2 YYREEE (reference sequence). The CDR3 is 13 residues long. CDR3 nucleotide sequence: TGTGCCAGCAGCCTGCTAGGGGCTGGCGGCTACACCTTC. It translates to CASSLLGAGGYTF.

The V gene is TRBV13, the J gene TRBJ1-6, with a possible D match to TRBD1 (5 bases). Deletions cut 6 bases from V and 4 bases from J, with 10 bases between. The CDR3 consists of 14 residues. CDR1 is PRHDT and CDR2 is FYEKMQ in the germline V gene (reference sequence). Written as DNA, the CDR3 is TGTGCCAGCAGGGGGACGGCGTATAATTCACCCCTCCACTTT. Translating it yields CASRGTAYNSPLHF.

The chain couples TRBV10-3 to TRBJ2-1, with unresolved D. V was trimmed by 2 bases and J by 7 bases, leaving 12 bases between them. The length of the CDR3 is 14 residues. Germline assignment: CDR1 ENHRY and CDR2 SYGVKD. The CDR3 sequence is CAISEPRLGNEQFF. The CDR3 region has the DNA TGTGCCATCAGTGAGCCTCGTCTCGGGAATGAGCAGTTCTTC.

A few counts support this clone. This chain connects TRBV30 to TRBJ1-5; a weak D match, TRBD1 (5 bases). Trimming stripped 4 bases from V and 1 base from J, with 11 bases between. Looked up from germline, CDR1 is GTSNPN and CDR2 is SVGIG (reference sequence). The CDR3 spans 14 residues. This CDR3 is CAWKEGQSNQPQHF. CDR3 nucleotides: TGTGCCTGGAAGGAGGGGCAGAGCAATCAGCCCCAGCATTTT.

Here the CDR3 reads CASSLDGVQPQHF. In DNA, the CDR3 is TGCGCCAGCAGCTTGGACGGGGTTCAGCCCCAGCATTTT. The genes are TRBV5-1 and TRBJ1-5; D is ambiguous. The CDR3 covers 13 residues. The V gene lost 0 bases and the J gene lost 6 bases, with 7 bases spanning the gap. Germline assignment: CDR1 SGHRS and CDR2 YFSETQ.

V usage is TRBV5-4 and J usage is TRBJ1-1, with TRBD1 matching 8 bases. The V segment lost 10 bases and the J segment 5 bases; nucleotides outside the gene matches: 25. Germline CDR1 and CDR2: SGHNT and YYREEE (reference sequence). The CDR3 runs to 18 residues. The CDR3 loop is CALSNPTTPSGGGTEAFF. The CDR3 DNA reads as TGTGCCCTCTCAAATCCCACCACCCCGTCAGGGGGCGGAACTGAAGCTTTCTTT.

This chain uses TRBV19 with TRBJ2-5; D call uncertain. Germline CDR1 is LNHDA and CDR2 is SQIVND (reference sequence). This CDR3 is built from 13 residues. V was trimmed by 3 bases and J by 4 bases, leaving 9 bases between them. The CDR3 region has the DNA TGTGCCAGTAGTATGGGCCGAGGAGAGACCCAGTACTTC. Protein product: CASSMGRGETQYF.

The CDR3 here is CASTVSAGPCEQYF. The CDR3 DNA follows: TGTGCCAGTACGGTTTCAGCGGGACCCTGCGAGCAGTACTTC. This sequence joins TRBV19 and TRBJ2-7; 7 nucleotides align to TRBD2. V trimming: 7 bases; J trimming: 6 bases; junction bases outside the gene matches: 12. This CDR3 is 14 amino acids long. Germline values: CDR1 LNHDA, CDR2 SQIVND (reference sequence).

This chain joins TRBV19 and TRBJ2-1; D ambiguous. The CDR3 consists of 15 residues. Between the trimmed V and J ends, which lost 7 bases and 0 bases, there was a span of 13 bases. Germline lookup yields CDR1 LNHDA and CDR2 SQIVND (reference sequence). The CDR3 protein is CASKDLAPSYNEQFF. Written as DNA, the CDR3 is TGTGCCAGTAAAGATCTGGCGCCCTCCTACAATGAGCAGTTCTTC.

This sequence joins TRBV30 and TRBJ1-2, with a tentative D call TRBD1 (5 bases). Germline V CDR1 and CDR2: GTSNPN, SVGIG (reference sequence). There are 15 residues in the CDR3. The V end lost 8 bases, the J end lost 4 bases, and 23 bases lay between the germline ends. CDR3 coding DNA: TGTGCCAGTTCCGTCGGGGGTTCGGGTACCTATGGCTACACCTTC. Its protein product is CASSVGGSGTYGYTF.

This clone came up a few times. In DNA, the CDR3 is TGCGCCAGCAGCATAGGGGCAGGGGGCAATGAAAAACTGTTTTTT. Translated: CASSIGAGGNEKLFF. This chain joins TRBV4-1 and TRBJ1-4; 8 nucleotides match TRBD1. J was trimmed by 5 bases and V by 5 bases; bases with no gene match: 7. CDR3 size: 15 residues. Per germline, CDR1 MGHRA and CDR2 YSYEKL.

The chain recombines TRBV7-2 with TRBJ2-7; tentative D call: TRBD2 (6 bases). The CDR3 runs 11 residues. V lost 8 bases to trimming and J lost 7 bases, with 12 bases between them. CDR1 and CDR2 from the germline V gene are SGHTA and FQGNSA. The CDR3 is CASGTAGEQYF. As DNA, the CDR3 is TGTGCCAGCGGGACGGCGGGGGAGCAGTACTTC. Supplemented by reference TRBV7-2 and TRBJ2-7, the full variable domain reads GAGVSQSPSNKVTEKGKDVELRCDPISGHTALYWYRQSLGQGLEFLIYFQGNSAPDKSGLPSDRFSAERTGGSVSTLTIQRTQQEDSAVYLCASGTAGEQYFGPGTRLTVT.

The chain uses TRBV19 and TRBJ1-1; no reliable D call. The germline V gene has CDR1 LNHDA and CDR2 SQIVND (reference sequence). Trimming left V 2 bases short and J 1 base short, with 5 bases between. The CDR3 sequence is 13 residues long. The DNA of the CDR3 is TGTGCCAGTAGTATATTCAGGAACACTGAAGCTTTCTTT. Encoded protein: CASSIFRNTEAFF.